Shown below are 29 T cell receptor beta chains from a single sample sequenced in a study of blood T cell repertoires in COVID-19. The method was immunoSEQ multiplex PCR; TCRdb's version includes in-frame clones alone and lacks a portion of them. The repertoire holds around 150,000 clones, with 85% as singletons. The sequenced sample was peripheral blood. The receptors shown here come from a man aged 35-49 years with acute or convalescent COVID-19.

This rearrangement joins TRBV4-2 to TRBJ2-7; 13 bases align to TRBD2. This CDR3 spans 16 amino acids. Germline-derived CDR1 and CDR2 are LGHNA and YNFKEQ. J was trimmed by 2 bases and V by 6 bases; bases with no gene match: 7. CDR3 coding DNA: TGTGCCAGCAGTCCGGCCGGGACTAGCGGGACCTACGAGCAGTACTTC. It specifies CASSPAGTSGTYEQYF.

The CDR3 region has the DNA TGTGCCACCAAACTTGGGGCAGGGAAGGGCTATGGCTACACCTTC. This sequence encodes CATKLGAGKGYGYTF. The chain carries TRBV6-5 and TRBJ1-2, with D possibly TRBD1 on 5 matching bases. The CDR3 runs to 15 residues. The V and J ends lost 10 bases and 4 bases respectively, with 22 bases between them. The germline gives CDR1 MNHEY, CDR2 SVGAGI.

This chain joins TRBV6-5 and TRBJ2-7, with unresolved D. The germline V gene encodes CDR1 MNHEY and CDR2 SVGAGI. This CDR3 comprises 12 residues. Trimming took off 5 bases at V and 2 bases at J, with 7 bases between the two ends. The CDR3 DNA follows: TGTGCCAGCAGTAACAGAGCCTACGAGCAGTACTTC. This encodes CASSNRAYEQYF.

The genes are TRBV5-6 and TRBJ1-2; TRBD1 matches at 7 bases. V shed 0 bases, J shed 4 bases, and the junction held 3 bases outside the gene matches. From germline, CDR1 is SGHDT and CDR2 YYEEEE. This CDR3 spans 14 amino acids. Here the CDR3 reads CASSLGAGGYGYTF. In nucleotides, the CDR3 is TGTGCCAGCAGCTTGGGGGCAGGGGGCTATGGCTACACCTTC. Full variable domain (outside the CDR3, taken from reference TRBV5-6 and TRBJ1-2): DAGVTQSPTHLIKTRGQQVTLRCSPKSGHDTVSWYQQALGQGPQFIFQYYEEEERQRGNFPDRFSGHQFPNYSSELNVNALLLGDSALYLCASSLGAGGYGYTFGSGTRLTVV.

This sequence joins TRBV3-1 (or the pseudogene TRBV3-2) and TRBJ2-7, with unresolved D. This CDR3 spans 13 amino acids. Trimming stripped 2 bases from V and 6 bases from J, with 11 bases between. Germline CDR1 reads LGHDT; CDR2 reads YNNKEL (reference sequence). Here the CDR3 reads CASSQYSSAEQYF. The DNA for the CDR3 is TGTGCCAGCAGCCAATACTCCTCCGCCGAGCAGTACTTC.

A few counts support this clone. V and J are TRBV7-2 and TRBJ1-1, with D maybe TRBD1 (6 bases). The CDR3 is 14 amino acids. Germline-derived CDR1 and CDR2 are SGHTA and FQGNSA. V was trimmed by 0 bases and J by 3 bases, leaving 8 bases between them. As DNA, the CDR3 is TGTGCCAGCAGCTTAGCGCAGGGGTACACTGAAGCTTTCTTT. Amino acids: CASSLAQGYTEAFF.

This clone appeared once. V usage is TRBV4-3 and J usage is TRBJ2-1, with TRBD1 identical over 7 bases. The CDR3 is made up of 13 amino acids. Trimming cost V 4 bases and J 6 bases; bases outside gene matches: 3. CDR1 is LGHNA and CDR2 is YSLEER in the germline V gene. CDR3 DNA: TGCGCCAGCAGCCCTGCAGGGGGCAATGAGCAGTTCTTC. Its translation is CASSPAGGNEQFF.

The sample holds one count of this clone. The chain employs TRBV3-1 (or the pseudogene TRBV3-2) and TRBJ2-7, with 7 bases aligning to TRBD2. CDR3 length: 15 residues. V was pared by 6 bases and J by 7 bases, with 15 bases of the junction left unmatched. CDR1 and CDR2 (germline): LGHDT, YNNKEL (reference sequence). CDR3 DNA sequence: TGTGCCAGCAGTTCTAAGCGGGGCGCTCAAGTGGAGCAGTACTTC. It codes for CASSSKRGAQVEQYF.

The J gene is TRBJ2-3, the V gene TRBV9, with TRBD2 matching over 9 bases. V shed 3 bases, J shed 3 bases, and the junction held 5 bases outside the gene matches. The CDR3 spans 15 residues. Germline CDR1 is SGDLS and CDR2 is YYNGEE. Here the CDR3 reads CASSARGGQTDTQYF. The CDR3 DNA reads TGTGCCAGCAGCGCGCGGGGGGGCCAAACAGATACGCAGTATTTT.

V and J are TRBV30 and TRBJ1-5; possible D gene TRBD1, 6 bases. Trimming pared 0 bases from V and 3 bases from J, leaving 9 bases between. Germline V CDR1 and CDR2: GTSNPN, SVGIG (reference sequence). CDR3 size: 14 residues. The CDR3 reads CAWSVGDNNQPQHF. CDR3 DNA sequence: TGTGCCTGGAGTGTGGGGGACAACAATCAGCCCCAGCATTTT.

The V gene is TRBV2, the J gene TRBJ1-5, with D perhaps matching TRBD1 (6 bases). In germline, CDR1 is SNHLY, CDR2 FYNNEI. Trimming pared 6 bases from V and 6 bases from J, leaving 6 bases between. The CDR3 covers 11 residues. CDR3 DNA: TGTGCCAGCAGAGGGGGTCAGCCCCAGCATTTT. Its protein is CASRGGQPQHF.

The CDR3 reads CASRDQYPPDTQYF. For the CDR3, the DNA is TGTGCCAGCAGAGATCAGTACCCCCCTGATACGCAGTATTTT. The genes are TRBV5-4 and TRBJ2-3; no firm D call. The CDR3 totals 14 residues. The ends were cut back, 5 bases at V and 6 bases at J, with 16 bases in the middle. CDR1 is SGHNT, CDR2 YYREEE, per germline (reference sequence).

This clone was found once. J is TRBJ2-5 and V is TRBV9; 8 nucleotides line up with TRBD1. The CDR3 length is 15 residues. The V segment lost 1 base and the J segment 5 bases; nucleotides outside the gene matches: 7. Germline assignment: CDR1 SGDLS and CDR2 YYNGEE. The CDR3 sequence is CASSVTGTGSETQYF. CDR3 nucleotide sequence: TGTGCCAGCAGCGTAACCGGGACAGGTTCGGAGACCCAGTACTTC.

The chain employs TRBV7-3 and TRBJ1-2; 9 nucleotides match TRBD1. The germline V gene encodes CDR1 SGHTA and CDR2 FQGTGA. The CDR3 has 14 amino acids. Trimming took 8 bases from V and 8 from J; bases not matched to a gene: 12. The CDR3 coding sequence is TGTGCCAGCGCAAAAAACGGACAGGGGAGCGGCTACACCTTC. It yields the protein CASAKNGQGSGYTF.

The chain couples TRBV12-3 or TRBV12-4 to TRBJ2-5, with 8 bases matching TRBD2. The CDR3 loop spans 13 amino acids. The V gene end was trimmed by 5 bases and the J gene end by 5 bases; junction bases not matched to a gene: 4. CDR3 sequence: CASSAGGRETQYF. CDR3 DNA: TGTGCCAGCAGTGCGGGGGGCCGGGAGACCCAGTACTTC.

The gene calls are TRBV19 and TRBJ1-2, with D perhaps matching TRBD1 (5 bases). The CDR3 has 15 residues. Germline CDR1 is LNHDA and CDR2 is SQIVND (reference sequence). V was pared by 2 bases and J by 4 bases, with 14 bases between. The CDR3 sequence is CASSIFGGDFYGYTF. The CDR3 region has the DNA TGTGCCAGTAGTATATTCGGAGGGGACTTCTATGGCTACACCTTC.

The CDR3 protein is CASSQGGSAGGRNSPLHF. The CDR3 region has the DNA TGTGCCAGCAGCCAAGGGGGGTCGGCAGGGGGCCGGAATTCACCCCTCCACTTT. The chain recombines TRBV3-1 (or the pseudogene TRBV3-2) with TRBJ1-6, with 8 bases fitting TRBD1. V shed 1 base, J shed 7 bases, and the junction held 12 bases outside the gene matches. Germline V gene sequence: CDR1 LGHDT, CDR2 YNNKEL (reference sequence). The CDR3 covers 18 residues.

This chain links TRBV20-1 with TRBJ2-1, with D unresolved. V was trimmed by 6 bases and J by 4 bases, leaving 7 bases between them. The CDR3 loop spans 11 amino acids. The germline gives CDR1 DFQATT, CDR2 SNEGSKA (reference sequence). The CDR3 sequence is CSATEYNEQFF. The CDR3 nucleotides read TGCAGTGCCACAGAATACAATGAGCAGTTCTTC.

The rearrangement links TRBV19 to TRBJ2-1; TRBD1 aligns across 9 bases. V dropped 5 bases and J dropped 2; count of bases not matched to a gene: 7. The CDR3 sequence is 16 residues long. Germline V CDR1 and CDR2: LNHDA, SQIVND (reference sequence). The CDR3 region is CASSAGQGSPYNEQFF. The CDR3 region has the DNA TGTGCCAGTAGTGCAGGACAGGGGTCCCCCTACAATGAGCAGTTCTTC.

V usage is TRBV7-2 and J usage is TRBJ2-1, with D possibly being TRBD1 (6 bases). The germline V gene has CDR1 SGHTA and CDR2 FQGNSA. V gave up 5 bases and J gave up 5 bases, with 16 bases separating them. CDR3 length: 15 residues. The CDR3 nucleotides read TGTGCCAGCAGCCAGGACAGCAAAGGAAACAATGAGCAGTTCTTC. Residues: CASSQDSKGNNEQFF. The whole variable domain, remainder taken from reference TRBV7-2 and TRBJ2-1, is GAGVSQSPSNKVTEKGKDVELRCDPISGHTALYWYRQSLGQGLEFLIYFQGNSAPDKSGLPSDRFSAERTGGSVSTLTIQRTQQEDSAVYLCASSQDSKGNNEQFFGPGTRLTVL.

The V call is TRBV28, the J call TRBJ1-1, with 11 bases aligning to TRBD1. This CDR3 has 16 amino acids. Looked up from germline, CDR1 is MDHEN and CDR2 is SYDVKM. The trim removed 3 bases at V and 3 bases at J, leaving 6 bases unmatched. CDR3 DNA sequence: TGTGCCAGCAGTTTGTTCCCGGGACAGGGGGACACTGAAGCTTTCTTT. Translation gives CASSLFPGQGDTEAFF.

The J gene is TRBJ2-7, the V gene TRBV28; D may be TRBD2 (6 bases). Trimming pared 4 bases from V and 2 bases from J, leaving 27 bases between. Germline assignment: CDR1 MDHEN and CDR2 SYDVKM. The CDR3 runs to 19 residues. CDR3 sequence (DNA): TGTGCCAGCAGTTCACTGGGTGCTAGCGCAGGTACCTTCGCCTACGAGCAGTACTTC. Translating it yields CASSSLGASAGTFAYEQYF. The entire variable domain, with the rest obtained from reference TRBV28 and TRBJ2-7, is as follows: DVKVTQSSRYLVKRTGEKVFLECVQDMDHENMFWYRQDPGLGLRLIYFSYDVKMKEKGDIPEGYSVSREKKERFSLILESASTNQTSMYLCASSSLGASAGTFAYEQYFGPGTRLTVT.

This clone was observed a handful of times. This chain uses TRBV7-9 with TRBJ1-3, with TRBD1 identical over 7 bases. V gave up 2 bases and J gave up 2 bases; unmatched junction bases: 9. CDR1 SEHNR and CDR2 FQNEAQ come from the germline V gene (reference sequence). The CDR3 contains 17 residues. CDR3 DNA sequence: TGTGCCAGCAGCTTACCTTGGGACAGAGGTGCTGGAAACACCATATATTTT. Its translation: CASSLPWDRGAGNTIYF.

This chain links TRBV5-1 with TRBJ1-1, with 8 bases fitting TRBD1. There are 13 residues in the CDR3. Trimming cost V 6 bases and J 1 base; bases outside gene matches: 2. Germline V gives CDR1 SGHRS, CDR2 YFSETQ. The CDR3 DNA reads TGCGCCAGCACCGACAGGGGGAACACTGAAGCTTTCTTT. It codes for CASTDRGNTEAFF.

This chain's CDR3 is CASSAESPFSGNTIYF. The DNA of the CDR3 is TGCGCCAGCAGCGCTGAGAGCCCCTTCTCTGGAAACACCATATATTTT. The rearrangement uses TRBV5-1 and TRBJ1-3, with D unresolved. Germline CDR1 reads SGHRS; CDR2 reads YFSETQ. Trimming removed 4 bases from V and 0 bases from J, with 14 bases in between. The CDR3 sequence is 16 residues long. Full variable domain (missing parts from reference TRBV5-1 and TRBJ1-3): KAGVTQTPRYLIKTRGQQVTLSCSPISGHRSVSWYQQTPGQGLQFLFEYFSETQRNKGNFPGRFSGRQFSNSRSEMNVSTLELGDSALYLCASSAESPFSGNTIYFGEGSWLTVV.

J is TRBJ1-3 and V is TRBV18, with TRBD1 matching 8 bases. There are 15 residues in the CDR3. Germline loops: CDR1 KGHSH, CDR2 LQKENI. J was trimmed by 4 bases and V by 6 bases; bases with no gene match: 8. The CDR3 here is CASSPGQGAGNTIYF. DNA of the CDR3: TGTGCCAGCTCCCCTGGACAGGGTGCCGGAAACACCATATATTTT.

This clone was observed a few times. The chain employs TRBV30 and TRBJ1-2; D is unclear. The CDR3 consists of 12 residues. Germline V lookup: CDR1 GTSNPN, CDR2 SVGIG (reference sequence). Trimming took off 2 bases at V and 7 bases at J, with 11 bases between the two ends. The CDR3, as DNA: TGTGCCTGGAGTCGGCAGGCCGGTGGCTACACCTTC. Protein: CAWSRQAGGYTF.

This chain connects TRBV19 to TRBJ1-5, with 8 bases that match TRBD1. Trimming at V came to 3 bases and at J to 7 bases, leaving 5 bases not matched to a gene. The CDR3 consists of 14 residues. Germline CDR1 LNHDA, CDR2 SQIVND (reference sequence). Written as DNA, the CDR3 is TGTGCCAGTAGTATGGACAGGGAGGACCAGCCCCAGCATTTT. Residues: CASSMDREDQPQHF.

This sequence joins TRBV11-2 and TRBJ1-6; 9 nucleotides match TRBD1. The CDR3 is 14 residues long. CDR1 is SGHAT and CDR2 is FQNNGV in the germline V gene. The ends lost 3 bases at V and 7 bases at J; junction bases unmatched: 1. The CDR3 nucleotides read TGTGCCAGCAGCTTTGGACAGGGGAATTCACCCCTCCACTTT. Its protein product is CASSFGQGNSPLHF.